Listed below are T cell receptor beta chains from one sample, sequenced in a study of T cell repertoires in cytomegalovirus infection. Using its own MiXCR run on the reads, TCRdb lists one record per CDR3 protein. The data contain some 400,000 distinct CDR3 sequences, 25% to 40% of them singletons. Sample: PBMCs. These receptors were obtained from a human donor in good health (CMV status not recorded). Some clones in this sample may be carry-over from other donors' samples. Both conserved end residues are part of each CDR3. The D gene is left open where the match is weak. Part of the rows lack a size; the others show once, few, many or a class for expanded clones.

CATSRPIGTSEQETQYF,TGTGCCACCAGTAGGCCAATAGGGACTAGCGAGCAAGAGACCCAGTACTTC,TRBJ2-5,TRBD2,TRBV24-1,few
CASSEWTGSYEQYF,TGCGCCAGCAGTGAGTGGACAGGTTCCTACGAGCAGTACTTC,TRBJ2-7,TRBD1,TRBV10-1,few
CASSQDPLSHSGANVLTF,TGTGCCAGCAGCCAAGACCCATTATCCCACTCTGGGGCCAACGTCCTGACTTTC,TRBJ2-6,-,TRBV14,-
CASSPTGKGRAQHF,TGTGCCAGCAGTCCCACGGGGAAGGGAAGAGCCCAGCATTTT,TRBJ1-5,-,TRBV12-3/TRBV12-4,-
CASQTRPGGQGGYEQYF,TGTGCCAGCCAAACCAGACCGGGGGGGCAGGGGGGCTACGAGCAGTACTTC,TRBJ2-7,-,TRBV7-8,-
CASSLDTRRTYEQYF,TGTGCCAGCAGCTTGGACACCCGGCGGACCTACGAGCAGTACTTC,TRBJ2-7,-,TRBV5-4,-
CASSITQWMAELFF,TGTGCCAGTAGTATTACCCAGTGGATGGCGGAACTGTTTTTT,TRBJ1-4,-,TRBV19,-
CAVGDLIMNTEAFF,TGTGCTGTGGGGGATCTGATCATGAACACTGAAGCTTTCTTT,TRBJ1-1,-,TRBV12-3/TRBV12-4,many
CSAREKAGTGTGYTF,TGCAGTGCTAGAGAGAAAGCCGGGACAGGGACTGGCTACACCTTC,TRBJ1-2,TRBD1,TRBV20-1,few
CASSGAGTASSGNTIYF,TGCGCCAGCAGCGGAGCCGGGACAGCGAGCTCTGGAAACACCATATATTTT,TRBJ1-3,TRBD1,TRBV5-1,-
CASSEAWEYNQPQHF,TGTGCCAGCAGTGAAGCCTGGGAGTACAATCAGCCCCAGCATTTT,TRBJ1-5,-,TRBV6-1,many
CASSYGSSGNTIYF,TGTGCCAGCAGTTACGGGAGCTCTGGAAACACCATATATTTT,TRBJ1-3,-,TRBV25-1,few
CAISEPGQEQFF,TGTGCCATCAGTGAGCCAGGACAGGAGCAGTTCTTC,TRBJ2-1,-,TRBV10-3,-
CASSLNLGPGNTIYF,TGTGCCAGCAGCTTAAATCTGGGACCTGGAAACACCATATATTTT,TRBJ1-3,-,TRBV7-3,many
CASSFILQTGQPNSYNEQFF,TGTGCCAGCAGCTTCATCCTCCAAACGGGACAGCCCAACTCCTACAATGAGCAGTTCTTC,TRBJ2-1,TRBD1,TRBV7-2,-
CASSLAGLLQGTDTQYF,TGTGCCAGCAGCTTAGCCGGTCTCCTACAGGGGACAGATACGCAGTATTTT,TRBJ2-3,TRBD1,TRBV7-9,-
CSARDGINSYNEQFF,TGCAGTGCTAGAGATGGGATCAACTCCTACAATGAGCAGTTCTTC,TRBJ2-1,-,TRBV20-1,few
CASRLWTSTYTQYF,TGTGCCAGCAGACTCTGGACTAGCACATATACGCAGTATTTT,TRBJ2-3,TRBD2,TRBV12-3/TRBV12-4,-
CASSRNYEKLFF,TGTGCCAGCAGCCGGAATTATGAAAAACTGTTTTTT,TRBJ1-4,-,TRBV14,few
CASSLVPGTGSYEQYF,TGTGCCAGCAGCTTAGTCCCCGGGACAGGGTCCTACGAGCAGTACTTC,TRBJ2-7,TRBD1,TRBV7-2,many
CASRSGTGEYEQYF,TGTGCCAGCAGATCCGGGACAGGGGAATACGAGCAGTACTTC,TRBJ2-7,TRBD1,TRBV5-4,-
CAISETSGTDTQYF,TGTGCCATCAGCGAAACTAGCGGGACAGATACGCAGTATTTT,TRBJ2-3,TRBD2,TRBV10-3,-
CASSLDSTGGEKLFF,TGTGCCAGCAGCTTAGACTCGACAGGGGGCGAAAAACTGTTTTTT,TRBJ1-4,TRBD1,TRBV11-2,once
CASSRGGGIMDTQYF,TGTGCCAGCAGTCGCGGGGGGGGGATCATGGATACGCAGTATTTT,TRBJ2-3,TRBD2,TRBV6-2/TRBV6-3,-
CASSLQPSGGSTDTQYF,TGTGCCAGCAGCCTACAACCTAGCGGGGGGAGCACAGATACGCAGTATTTT,TRBJ2-3,TRBD2,TRBV4-2,-
CASSGNGYTF,TGTGCCAGCAGTGGTAACGGCTACACCTTC,TRBJ1-2,-,TRBV9,few
CASSFEGPAAEAFF,TGTGCCAGCAGCTTCGAGGGCCCTGCCGCTGAAGCTTTCTTT,TRBJ1-1,-,TRBV7-9,-
CASSSPGKNTEAFF,TGTGCCAGCAGCAGCCCAGGGAAGAACACTGAAGCTTTCTTT,TRBJ1-1,-,TRBV12-3/TRBV12-4,few
CASSQPTPDYGYTF,TGTGCCAGCAGCCAACCGACACCCGACTATGGCTACACCTTC,TRBJ1-2,-,TRBV7-2,few
CASSLGGTPSGANVLTF,TGCGCCAGCAGCTTGGGGGGGACACCTTCTGGGGCCAACGTCCTGACTTTC,TRBJ2-6,-,TRBV5-1,few
CATRDQLGNTEAFF,TGTGCCACCCGCGACCAACTTGGGAACACTGAAGCTTTCTTT,TRBJ1-1,-,TRBV7-6,-
CASSVEAGGPYEQYF,TGTGCCAGCAGTGTGGAAGCGGGGGGCCCCTACGAGCAGTACTTC,TRBJ2-7,TRBD2,TRBV2,many
CASSYRAFWEINYGYTF,TGTGCCAGCAGTTACCGGGCTTTTTGGGAAATTAACTATGGCTACACCTTC,TRBJ1-2,-,TRBV6-8,few
CASSFSGRPYEQYF,TGTGCCAGCAGCTTCTCCGGACGGCCCTACGAGCAGTACTTC,TRBJ2-7,-,TRBV11-2,many
CAYTSGVLNEQFF,TGTGCCTATACTAGCGGGGTGTTGAATGAGCAGTTCTTC,TRBJ2-1,TRBD2,TRBV28,few
CASSIAGTGNTEAFF,TGTGCCAGTAGTATTGCCGGGACAGGGAACACTGAAGCTTTCTTT,TRBJ1-1,TRBD1,TRBV19,-
CASRFTSGGAAGELFF,TGTGCCAGCAGGTTTACTAGCGGGGGGGCCGCCGGGGAGCTGTTTTTT,TRBJ2-2,TRBD2,TRBV6-8,-
CASSRLPKGALGNTIYF,TGTGCCAGCAGCCGCCTTCCAAAGGGGGCTTTGGGGAACACCATATATTTT,TRBJ1-3,TRBD1,TRBV7-6,-
CASISTGDTEAFF,TGTGCCAGCATATCTACAGGGGACACTGAAGCTTTCTTT,TRBJ1-1,TRBD1,TRBV11-2,few
CASSFRSLLRGEKLFF,TGTGCCAGCAGCTTCCGTTCCCTCCTCAGGGGCGAAAAACTGTTTTTT,TRBJ1-4,-,TRBV11-2,few
CSARVLAGTSTDTQYF,TGCAGTGCTAGGGTCTTAGCGGGTACTAGCACAGATACGCAGTATTTT,TRBJ2-3,TRBD2,TRBV20-1,-
CASSLPKTEGLDEILFF,TGTGCCAGCAGCTTACCGAAAACAGAAGGGCTCGATGAAATACTGTTTTTT,TRBJ1-4,-,TRBV7-9,once
CASSVDRRSTEAFF,TGCGCCAGCAGTGTCGACCGCAGAAGCACTGAAGCTTTCTTT,TRBJ1-1,-,TRBV5-1,-
CASSYIPLAGGFEELFF,TGTGCCAGCAGTTATATCCCCCTAGCGGGGGGTTTTGAGGAGCTGTTTTTT,TRBJ2-2,TRBD2,TRBV6-2/TRBV6-3,few
CASSLVGFGGMETQYF,TGTGCCAGCAGCTTAGTTGGGTTTGGGGGGATGGAGACCCAGTACTTC,TRBJ2-5,-,TRBV11-2,-
CASRWTGGDHEKLFF,TGTGCCAGCAGATGGACAGGGGGCGATCATGAAAAACTGTTTTTT,TRBJ1-4,TRBD1,TRBV12-3/TRBV12-4,few
CASRDPGERSVGYTF,TGTGCCAGCAGGGACCCGGGAGAGAGAAGCGTCGGCTACACCTTC,TRBJ1-2,-,TRBV2,-
CASSYSSGREGISYEQYF,TGTGCCAGCAGTTACTCTTCCGGCAGAGAAGGTATCTCCTACGAGCAGTACTTC,TRBJ2-7,-,TRBV6-2/TRBV6-3,-
CASSQAGTSGGAKNIQYF,TGTGCCAGCAGCCAAGCCGGGACTAGCGGGGGAGCCAAAAACATTCAGTACTTC,TRBJ2-4,TRBD2,TRBV14,-
CSAKAGAGDPQYF,TGCAGTGCCAAAGCGGGGGCCGGGGATCCGCAGTATTTT,TRBJ2-3,TRBD2,TRBV20-1,-
CASSEIGTEYGKLFF,TGTGCCAGCAGTGAAATCGGGACAGAGTATGGGAAACTGTTTTTT,TRBJ1-4,TRBD1,TRBV2,few
CASSPHLVGGATDTQYF,TGTGCCAGCAGCCCCCACTTGGTTGGTGGCGCAACAGATACGCAGTATTTT,TRBJ2-3,-,TRBV9,few
CASRATRGLAGEAFF,TGTGCCAGCAGAGCCACCCGGGGACTAGCAGGTGAAGCTTTCTTT,TRBJ1-1,-,TRBV6-2/TRBV6-3,-
CASSEKGRLNTEAFF,TGTGCCAGTAGTGAAAAGGGACGGTTGAACACTGAAGCTTTCTTT,TRBJ1-1,-,TRBV19,-